The 21 T cell receptor beta chains presented below share a single source sample, sequenced in a study of blood T cell repertoires in COVID-19. TCRdb keeps only in-frame clones here, not all; method: immunoSEQ multiplex PCR. The sample has 130,000 or so clones, roughly 84% seen once. The sample comprised peripheral blood. The source is a man in his sixties with acute or convalescent COVID-19.

The chain links TRBV19 to TRBJ2-7; tentative D call: TRBD1 (5 bases). The CDR3 extends over 16 amino acids. The V gene's germline CDR1 is LNHDA and CDR2 SQIVND (reference sequence). The V and J ends lost 9 bases and 3 bases respectively, with 24 bases between them. The CDR3 sequence is CARVRAVGSFVYEQYF. The CDR3 DNA follows: TGTGCCAGAGTCAGGGCCGTTGGGTCTTTCGTCTACGAGCAGTACTTC.

The V gene is TRBV6-1, the J gene TRBJ1-5, with a weak D call TRBD1 (5 bases). Between the trimmed V and J ends, which lost 0 bases and 5 bases, there was a span of 14 bases. This CDR3 region has 16 residues. CDR1 is MNHNS, CDR2 SASEGT, per germline. The CDR3 region has the DNA TGTGCCAGCAGTGAAGCTGTATCAGGGTTCCATCAGCCCCAGCATTTT. The encoded protein is CASSEAVSGFHQPQHF.

The chain is built from TRBV10-3 and TRBJ2-1; 10 positions agree with TRBD2. Germline assignment: CDR1 ENHRY and CDR2 SYGVKD. CDR3 length: 18 amino acids. With 4 bases clipped from V and 8 bases from J, the junction kept 17 bases outside the gene matches. This CDR3 is CAISGPASGRAVGDEQFF. The CDR3 bases are TGTGCCATCAGTGGCCCGGCGAGCGGGAGGGCCGTAGGAGATGAGCAGTTCTTC.

The chain uses TRBV18 and TRBJ2-3, with 7 nucleotides matching TRBD2. CDR3 length: 14 residues. Germline V gene data show CDR1 as KGHSH and CDR2 as LQKENI. V shed 4 bases, J shed 3 bases, and the junction held 4 bases outside the gene matches. CDR3 amino acids: CASSQTGGTDTQYF. In DNA form, the CDR3 reads TGTGCCAGCTCACAGACCGGGGGGACAGATACGCAGTATTTT.

The rearrangement joins TRBV10-3 to TRBJ1-6; D remains unclear. V gave up 4 bases and J gave up 5 bases, with 15 bases separating them. Germline CDR1 is ENHRY and CDR2 is SYGVKD. This CDR3 spans 16 amino acids. The DNA for the CDR3 is TGTGCCATCAGTGGCGTTGCAGGTCCCAATAATTCACCCCTCCACTTT. Protein sequence: CAISGVAGPNNSPLHF.

The CDR3 DNA follows: TGTGCCAGCAGTGAAGGGCGACAGGGCTTCCTTGGAAACACCATATATTTT. This sequence encodes CASSEGRQGFLGNTIYF. The chain carries TRBV6-1 and TRBJ1-3, with 7 bases matching TRBD1. Germline CDR1 and CDR2: MNHNS and SASEGT. This CDR3 has 17 residues. V gave up 1 base and J gave up 3 bases; unmatched junction bases: 9.

The rearrangement uses TRBV9 and TRBJ1-2; TRBD1 aligns across 8 bases. The CDR3 extends over 13 amino acids. The germline CDR1 and CDR2 sequences are SGDLS and YYNGEE. J gave up 3 bases and V 4 bases, and 2 bases lay outside the gene matches. DNA of the CDR3: TGTGCCAGCAGCCCGACAGGGGACTATGGCTACACCTTC. Encoded protein: CASSPTGDYGYTF.

The chain employs TRBV12-5 and TRBJ2-5, with D unresolved. Trimming removed 5 bases from V and 4 bases from J, with 8 bases in between. Germline V gives CDR1 LGHNT, CDR2 FRNRAP. The CDR3 is made up of 12 amino acids. CDR3 sequence (DNA): TGTGCTAGTGGTGCTTTCGGAGAGACCCAGTACTTC. Its protein product is CASGAFGETQYF.

The chain recombines TRBV24-1 with TRBJ1-2; 9 nucleotides match TRBD1. CDR3 length: 12 residues. V shed 11 bases and J 5 bases; nucleotides not matched to a gene: 5. Germline CDR1 is KGHDR and CDR2 is SFDVKD. Here the CDR3 reads CASDRGGYGYTF. Written as DNA, the CDR3 is TGTGCCAGCGACAGGGGGGGGTATGGCTACACCTTC.

A single count supports this clone. In nucleotides, the CDR3 is TGCGCCAGCAGCTCGGGACAGGGCATGAACACTGAAGCTTTCTTT. This codes for CASSSGQGMNTEAFF. The chain uses TRBV5-1 and TRBJ1-1, with 9 bases lining up with TRBD1. The CDR3 totals 15 residues. CDR1 and CDR2 (germline): SGHRS, YFSETQ. V trimming: 3 bases; J trimming: 0 bases; junction bases outside the gene matches: 3.

This chain links TRBV19 with TRBJ1-6; 10 nucleotides align to TRBD1. The CDR3 covers 15 residues. Germline V lookup: CDR1 LNHDA, CDR2 SQIVND (reference sequence). Trimming removed 5 bases from V and 7 bases from J; junction bases left unmatched: 5. CDR3 in DNA: TGTGCCAGTAGTTCGACAGGGGGCCGGAATTCACCCCTCCACTTT. Translated, it gives CASSSTGGRNSPLHF.

This clone was observed a handful of times. The chain joins TRBV29-1 to TRBJ2-1; TRBD2 aligns across 10 bases. This CDR3 region has 13 residues. Germline V gene sequence: CDR1 SQVTM, CDR2 ANQGSEA. With 1 base clipped from V and 8 bases from J, the junction kept 2 bases outside the gene matches. The CDR3, as DNA: TGCAGCGTTGAAGGGACTAGCGGAGATGAGCAGTTCTTC. Translation gives CSVEGTSGDEQFF.

The chain employs TRBV6-5 and TRBJ2-1, with D possibly being TRBD2 (5 bases). With 2 bases removed from V and 10 bases from J, the gap between germline ends came to 12 bases. Germline values: CDR1 MNHEY, CDR2 SVGAGI. The CDR3 totals 13 residues. CDR3 in amino acids: CASSYKGSWEQFF. CDR3 sequence (DNA): TGTGCCAGCAGTTACAAAGGGAGTTGGGAGCAGTTCTTC.

CDR3 DNA sequence: TGTGCCAGCAGCCGGACAGTGAACACTGAAGCTTTCTTT. Amino acids: CASSRTVNTEAFF. The V and J genes are TRBV7-8 and TRBJ1-1; weak D call: TRBD1 (6 bases). V was cut by 5 bases and J by 0 bases, with 7 bases left in between. From germline, CDR1 is SGHVS and CDR2 FQNEAQ. The CDR3 loop spans 13 amino acids.

There are a few counts of this clone. The rearrangement joins TRBV27 to TRBJ2-7; 7 bases are shared with TRBD1. There are 15 residues in the CDR3. Looked up from germline, CDR1 is MNHEY and CDR2 is SMNVEV (reference sequence). V lost 7 bases to trimming and J lost 6 bases; unmatched junction nucleotides: 15. In nucleotides, the CDR3 is TGTGCCAGCAAAAGGGACAGCCACATTTTGGGCGAGCAGTACTTC. This gives the protein CASKRDSHILGEQYF.

The rearrangement joins TRBV7-9 to TRBJ2-3; D gene uncertain. This CDR3 is built from 12 residues. From germline, CDR1 is SEHNR and CDR2 FQNEAQ (reference sequence). V was shortened by 6 bases and J by 4 bases, with 8 bases between the two germline ends. In DNA, the CDR3 is TGTGCCAGCAGTCCGACATCAGATACGCAGTATTTT. This sequence encodes CASSPTSDTQYF.

The chain couples TRBV7-3 to TRBJ2-2; the D gene is possibly TRBD1 (5 bases). This CDR3 has 15 amino acids. Trimming removed 5 bases from V and 7 bases from J, with 17 bases in between. Germline V gene data show CDR1 as SGHTA and CDR2 as FQGTGA. CDR3 region: CASSPRQLGGGELFF. The CDR3 coding sequence is TGTGCCAGCAGCCCCCGACAGTTGGGCGGCGGGGAGCTGTTTTTT.

The J gene is TRBJ2-1, the V gene TRBV19; D ambiguous. CDR1 and CDR2 (germline): LNHDA, SQIVND (reference sequence). Trimming pared 5 bases from V and 9 bases from J, leaving 11 bases between. The length of the CDR3 is 12 residues. As DNA, the CDR3 is TGTGCCAGTAGTCCGGGTATCGGTGAGCAGTTCTTC. Protein product: CASSPGIGEQFF.

This chain joins TRBV19 and TRBJ2-1; D gene ambiguous. V was clipped by 3 bases and J by 10 bases, with 7 bases between them. CDR3 length: 11 residues. Per germline, CDR1 LNHDA and CDR2 SQIVND (reference sequence). CDR3 region: CASSMGREQFF. CDR3 in DNA: TGTGCCAGTAGTATGGGCAGGGAGCAGTTCTTC.

This chain connects TRBV6-5 to TRBJ1-5; D may be TRBD1 (6 bases). CDR1 is MNHEY, CDR2 SVGAGI, per germline. CDR3 length equals 14 residues. Trimming took off 4 bases at V and 2 bases at J, with 9 bases between the two ends. The CDR3 sequence: CASSSQGGNQPQHF. Written as DNA, the CDR3 is TGTGCCAGCAGTTCACAGGGAGGCAATCAGCCCCAGCATTTT.

The V call is TRBV10-3, the J call TRBJ2-3, with 15 bases aligning to TRBD2. CDR1 is ENHRY and CDR2 is SYGVKD in the germline V gene. The CDR3 has 16 residues. The trim removed 3 bases at V and 6 bases at J, leaving 4 bases unmatched. The CDR3 sequence is CAISDGLAGGLDTQYF. The DNA of the CDR3 is TGTGCCATCAGTGACGGACTAGCGGGAGGGTTGGATACGCAGTATTTT.